The subject of this entry is one TCR beta chain. These data originate in a study of blood T cell repertoires in COVID-19. Study as a whole: The analysed material was cDNA or gDNA that came from T cells, B-cell-depleted T cells, or PBMCs.

With V trimmed by 2 bases and J by 5 bases, 6 bases remained unmatched. The CDR3 is made up of 15 amino acids. Germline V lookup: CDR1 SGHRS, CDR2 YFSETQ. Some clones are missing from TCRdb's copy, which holds only in-frame ones; the method was immunoSEQ multiplex PCR. There are roughly 250,000 clones in the sample; 87% occur only once, and about 7% lies in the top ten. The TCR was taken from a man aged 55 to 70 who had recovered from COVID-19. The sample was peripheral blood. The chain employs TRBV5-1 and TRBJ1-1, with 10 bases that match TRBD1. The DNA of the CDR3 is TGCGCCAGCAGCTTACGACAGGGGGCGCGGACTGAAGCTTTCTTT. This codes for CASSLRQGARTEAFF.